The rows below give T cell receptor beta chains drawn from one sample of a study of T-cell memory formation after mild COVID-19. MiXCR, applied by TCRdb to the 5' RACE reads, yields one record per CDR3 protein. The table has approximately 500,000 distinct CDR3 sequences, around a quarter seen once. Specimen: PBMCs or a T cell subset sorted from them (not recorded which). Every receptor here comes from an adult woman who had mild COVID-19 (a few samples of this study predate the infection). Cell type and time point are not known. Each CDR3 is given with its conserved first and last residue. The D gene is left open where the match is weak. Not all rows give a size; the values are once, few, many and, for expanded clones, a class.

>.|.|TRBJ1-2|TRBV7-9
TGTGCCAGCAGCACCAGGGAAAACTATGGCTACACCTTC
CASSTRENYGYTF
>.|TRBD2|TRBJ2-7|TRBV7-2
TGTGCCAGCAGCTTAGAGGGCAGCGGGGCTGGCGAGCAGTACTTC
CASSLEGSGAGEQYF
>.|.|TRBJ1-2|TRBV7-9
TGTGCCAGCACCCCCAATGGAGGGGCGTACGGCTACACCTTC
CASTPNGGAYGYTF
>.|.|TRBJ2-3|TRBV11-1
TGTGCCAGCAGCTTACGGGACTCCCCCCAAGATACGCAGTATTTT
CASSLRDSPQDTQYF
>.|TRBD2|TRBJ2-6|TRBV27
TGTGCCAGCAGTTTGTTGGGACTAGCGGGGGCCGGGGCCAACGTCCTGACTTTC
CASSLLGLAGAGANVLTF
>.|TRBD2|TRBJ2-7|TRBV12-3/TRBV12-4
TGTGCCAGCAGTCCTGGGACTAGCGGCCACTACGAGCAGTACTTC
CASSPGTSGHYEQYF
>.|.|TRBJ2-4|TRBV4-1
TGCGCCAGCAGCCAAGTAGGAACGGGGTCGGCGGCGGCTAAGAGCATTCAGTACTTC
CASSQVGTGSAAAKSIQYF
>few|.|TRBJ1-1|TRBV6-5
TGTGCCAGCAGTTACGGGCCACGGTCTGAAGCTTTCTTT
CASSYGPRSEAFF
>.|TRBD2|TRBJ2-5|TRBV30
TGTGCCTGGAGCCCTGGGACTAAAGAGACCCAGTACTTC
CAWSPGTKETQYF
>.|TRBD2|TRBJ2-3|TRBV7-8
TGTGCCAGCAGCTTAGGGGGTTTTAGCGGGGTGCTCTCAGATACGCAGTATTTT
CASSLGGFSGVLSDTQYF
>.|.|TRBJ2-3|TRBV5-1
TGCGCCAGCAGCTGGAGGGAGTTCGGGGTTAGCGGCACAGATACGCAGTATTTT
CASSWREFGVSGTDTQYF
>.|TRBD1|TRBJ2-7|TRBV29-1
TGCAGCGTTGGTTGGGACAGGGGTACTTACGAGCAGTACTTC
CSVGWDRGTYEQYF
>few|TRBD2|TRBJ2-1|TRBV5-4
TGTGCCAGCAGCCAGGGACTAGGGTCTAATGAGCAGTTCTTC
CASSQGLGSNEQFF
>.|.|TRBJ2-7|TRBV12-3/TRBV12-4
TGTGCCAGCAGTTTCCAAGGGGGGACGTACGAGCAGTACTTC
CASSFQGGTYEQYF
>.|.|TRBJ2-7|TRBV5-1
TGCGCCAGCAGCCCATGGGGTCCAATCTCGCCCTCCTACGAGCAGTACTTC
CASSPWGPISPSYEQYF
>few|.|TRBJ2-1|TRBV6-1
TGTGCCAGCATCAGGGTAGGTGAGCAGTTCTTC
CASIRVGEQFF
>few|TRBD1|TRBJ2-7|TRBV5-1
TGCGCCAGCAGCTTGGCCGGGACAGGGGGCGGCGAGCAGTACTTC
CASSLAGTGGGEQYF
>.|.|TRBJ2-3|TRBV11-3
TGTGCCAGCAGCTTAGATTTGGGAGCCGACACAGATACGCAGTATTTT
CASSLDLGADTDTQYF
>few|.|TRBJ2-7|TRBV4-3
TGCGCCAGCAGCCAAGGAAAGAATAGCTTTGCCGACGAGCAGTACTTC
CASSQGKNSFADEQYF
>.|.|TRBJ2-1|TRBV20-1
TGCAGTGCTAGAGGGGCGATATACAATGAGCAGTTCTTC
CSARGAIYNEQFF
>many|TRBD1|TRBJ2-5|TRBV12-3/TRBV12-4
TGTGCCAGCAGTTTATCAGGGGGCCTGGAGACCCAGTACTTC
CASSLSGGLETQYF
>.|.|TRBJ2-5|TRBV15
TGTGCCACCAACGGAGGGGCGTACCAAGAGACCCAGTACTTC
CATNGGAYQETQYF
>.|.|TRBJ2-1|TRBV19
TGTGCCAGTGCTAGAGGGCCGGGTAAAGAGCAGTTCTTC
CASARGPGKEQFF
>many|.|TRBJ1-3|TRBV7-6
TGTGCCAGCAGCTTAGATCCCGGGACGGGAGGAAACACCATATATTTT
CASSLDPGTGGNTIYF
>.|.|TRBJ2-3|TRBV11-2
TGTGCCAGCAGCTTAGGCGCAGGGGGGTGGGCGCAGTATTTT
CASSLGAGGWAQYF
>.|.|TRBJ1-2|TRBV12-3/TRBV12-4
TGTGCCAGCAGTTTTGTTGAGGGGGGCGGCTACACCTTC
CASSFVEGGGYTF
>.|.|TRBJ2-1|TRBV7-9
TGTGCCAGCAGCTTATTTCGGGGGGCCTTGAACAATGAGCAGTTCTTC
CASSLFRGALNNEQFF
>few|TRBD1|TRBJ2-7|TRBV20-1
TGCAGTGCTAGGGGGACAGGGAACCCCTACGAGCAGTACTTC
CSARGTGNPYEQYF
>few|.|TRBJ2-5|TRBV6-5
TGTGCCAGCAGTTACTGGCGATACGGAGAGACCCAGTACTTC
CASSYWRYGETQYF
>few|.|TRBJ1-1|TRBV5-1
TGCGCCAGCAGCTTGGCCCGAGGACAGACTGAAGCTTTCTTT
CASSLARGQTEAFF
>few|.|TRBJ2-1|TRBV7-8
TGTGCCAGCAGCCCAACCCACCCTAGAGGGTACAATGAGCAGTTCTTC
CASSPTHPRGYNEQFF
>.|.|TRBJ1-2|TRBV12-3/TRBV12-4
TGTGCCAGCAGGCGAGACAGCTATGGCTACACCTTC
CASRRDSYGYTF
>few|TRBD2|TRBJ2-5|TRBV7-9
TGTGCCAGCAGCATCAGCGGGACCAGGGTAACCCAGTACTTC
CASSISGTRVTQYF
>.|TRBD1|TRBJ1-3|TRBV5-1
TGCGCCAGCAGCTTCTCCGGGACAGGGGGGACAAGACGCAGCTCTGGAAACACCATATATTTT
CASSFSGTGGTRRSSGNTIYF
>.|TRBD1|TRBJ2-5|TRBV7-3
TGTGCCAGCAGTTCCAGTCGAGGACAGGGGACCAAAGAGACCCAGTACTTC
CASSSSRGQGTKETQYF
>few|.|TRBJ2-5|TRBV2
TGTGCCAGCAGTGAAGGGCACGGGCGGGGTGAACAAGAGACCCAGTACTTC
CASSEGHGRGEQETQYF
>.|.|TRBJ2-2|TRBV19
TGTGCCAGTAGTATGGTCATCACCGGGGAGCTGTTTTTT
CASSMVITGELFF
>.|TRBD1|TRBJ2-3|TRBV7-2
TGTGCCAGCAGCTTTCACGGGACAGGGGGCACAGATACGCAGTATTTT
CASSFHGTGGTDTQYF
>.|.|TRBJ2-2|TRBV13
TGTGCCAGCAGACCCGAAGGATCCGGGGAGCTGTTTTTT
CASRPEGSGELFF
>.|.|TRBJ1-1|TRBV12-3/TRBV12-4
TGTGCCAGCATCGCGGCGGACCCTAACACTGAAGCTTTCTTT
CASIAADPNTEAFF
>few|TRBD1|TRBJ2-5|TRBV11-2
TGTGCCAGCAGCCCCCGGGACAGGACTTCAGACCAGTACTTC
CASSPRDRTSDQYF
>few|.|TRBJ2-2|TRBV24-1
TGTGCCACCACACCACTTAGAGGTAGCGGAATCGCGAACACCGGGGAGCTGTTTTTT
CATTPLRGSGIANTGELFF
>.|TRBD2|TRBJ2-1|TRBV2
TGTGCCAGCAGCCGACTAGCGGGGGTTGAGCAGTTCTTC
CASSRLAGVEQFF
>.|TRBD1|TRBJ2-7|TRBV5-4
TGTGCCAGCAGCCCCGGACAGGGGTTCTACGAGCAGTACTTC
CASSPGQGFYEQYF
>.|TRBD2|TRBJ2-3|TRBV27
TGTGCCAGTCGAGTCCGGCCTGGGGGGAGGGAGACAGATACGCAGTATTTT
CASRVRPGGRETDTQYF
>once|TRBD1|TRBJ1-5|TRBV5-5
TGTGCCAGCAGCTTGGGGCAGGGGGCAGGCAGGAATCAGCCCCAGCATTTT
CASSLGQGAGRNQPQHF
>.|.|TRBJ2-3|TRBV11-3
TGTGCCAGCAGCGTACTAGTTTCAGATACGCAGTATTTT
CASSVLVSDTQYF
>few|.|TRBJ1-1|TRBV10-3
TGTGCCATCAGTGACCGGGGTACTGAAGCTTTCTTT
CAISDRGTEAFF